This T cell receptor (beta chain) was identified in a study of identical twins. Study conclusions and caveats: Analyses of zero insertions could be partly confounded by invariant MAIT and iNKT cells.

From germline, CDR1 is DFQATT and CDR2 SNEGSKA (reference sequence). CDR3 length: 15 amino acids. V was pared by 2 bases and J by 10 bases, with 23 bases between. On this clonotype: What it binds is not known.

A single record per CDR3 protein comes from TCRdb applying MiXCR to the 5' RACE reads. The data hold around 1.7 million distinct CDR3 sequences, with around a third observed a single time. The source material was cord blood. This TCR was recovered from a newborn girl in good health. The chain couples TRBV20-1 to TRBJ1-1; the D gene is possibly TRBD1 (6 bases). The CDR3 DNA follows: TGCAGTGCTAGATTTCCGGGACCCAGGGGTTTGGCAGCTTTCTTT. Encoded protein: CSARFPGPRGLAAFF.